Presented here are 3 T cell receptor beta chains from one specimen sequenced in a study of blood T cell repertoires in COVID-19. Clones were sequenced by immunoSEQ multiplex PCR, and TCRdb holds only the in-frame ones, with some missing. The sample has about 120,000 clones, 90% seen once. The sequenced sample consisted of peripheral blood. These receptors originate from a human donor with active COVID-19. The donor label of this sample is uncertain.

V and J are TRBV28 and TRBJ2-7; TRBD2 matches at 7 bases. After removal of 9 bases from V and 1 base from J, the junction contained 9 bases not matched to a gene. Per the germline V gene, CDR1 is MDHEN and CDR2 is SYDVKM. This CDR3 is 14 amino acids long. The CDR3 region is CASGGPRGSYEQYF. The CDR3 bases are TGTGCCAGTGGGGGACCGCGGGGGTCCTACGAGCAGTACTTC.

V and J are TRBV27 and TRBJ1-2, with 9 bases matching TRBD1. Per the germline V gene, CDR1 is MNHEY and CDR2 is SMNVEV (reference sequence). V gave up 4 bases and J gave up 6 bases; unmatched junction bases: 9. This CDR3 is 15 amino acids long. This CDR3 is CASSSLGTGRNGYTF. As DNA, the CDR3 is TGTGCCAGCAGTTCGTTGGGGACAGGGAGAAATGGCTACACCTTC.

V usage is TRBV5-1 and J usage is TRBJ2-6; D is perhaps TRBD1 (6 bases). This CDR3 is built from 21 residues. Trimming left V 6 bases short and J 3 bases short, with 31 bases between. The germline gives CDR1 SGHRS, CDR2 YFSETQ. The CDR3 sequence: CASTMGAVGSAGLFGANVLTF. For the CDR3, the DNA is TGCGCCAGCACCATGGGGGCGGTAGGGAGTGCAGGGCTCTTTGGGGCCAACGTCCTGACTTTC.